The 2 T cell receptor beta chains below were found in one sample sequenced in a study of blood T cell repertoires in COVID-19. The repertoire was sequenced with immunoSEQ multiplex PCR; TCRdb's copy has only in-frame clones and lacks some. This sample has more than 45,000 clones, with about 88% found just once. The sample taken for sequencing was peripheral blood. These receptors were obtained from a woman in her sixties or seventies with active COVID-19.

This clone was detected once. Relative to the germline gene, one junction end is altered; a read error may explain this. The rearrangement links TRBV28 to TRBJ1-2, with D perhaps matching TRBD1 (6 bases). CDR1 is MDHEN, CDR2 SYDVKM, per germline. The CDR3 has 15 residues. The chain's CDR3 is CASTGGGGRNYDYTF. Here the CDR3 DNA reads TGTGCCAGCACGGGGGGAGGGGGTCGTAACTATGACTACACCTTC.

This chain links TRBV7-2 with TRBJ1-1; D is unclear. V lost 5 bases, J lost 7 bases, and 14 bases lay in between. The CDR3 totals 13 residues. Germline V CDR1 and CDR2: SGHTA, FQGNSA. CDR3 in DNA: TGTGCCAGCAGCCTCGTACTAGGCGGTGAAGCTTTCTTT. Translated, it gives CASSLVLGGEAFF.